Below are 12 T cell receptor beta chains sequenced from a single sample in a study of blood T cell repertoires in COVID-19. Assay used: immunoSEQ multiplex PCR; TCRdb lists only in-frame clones, some missing. Found here are 70,000 to 95,000 clones, approximately 80% of them singletons; the top ten hold 10% to 15%. Material: peripheral blood. These receptors were taken from a human donor in a cohort sampled during active COVID-19.

The CDR3 region is CASSFGTYEQYF. DNA for the CDR3: TGTGCCAGCAGCTTCGGGACCTACGAGCAGTACTTC. The rearrangement uses TRBV7-9 and TRBJ2-7, with D perhaps matching TRBD2 (5 bases). The CDR3 is made up of 12 amino acids. V was shortened by 3 bases and J by 2 bases, with 5 bases between the two germline ends. The germline V gene encodes CDR1 SEHNR and CDR2 FQNEAQ (reference sequence).

The genes are TRBV14 and TRBJ2-3; TRBD1 is a possible D gene (6 bases). V shed 3 bases and J shed 2 bases, with 9 bases lying between them. Germline V gives CDR1 SGHDN, CDR2 FVKESK. CDR3 length equals 14 residues. CDR3 in amino acids: CASSQGALTDTQYF. CDR3 DNA sequence: TGTGCCAGCAGCCAGGGGGCCCTCACAGATACGCAGTATTTT.

The rearrangement joins TRBV7-2 to TRBJ2-3; unclear D gene. This CDR3 contains 15 residues. Per the germline V gene, CDR1 is SGHTA and CDR2 is FQGNSA. V was cut by 4 bases and J by 0 bases, with 11 bases left in between. CDR3 nucleotides: TGTGCCAGCAGCTCGTCCAGCGCGAGCACAGATACGCAGTATTTT. It translates to CASSSSSASTDTQYF.

The V and J genes are TRBV19 and TRBJ1-2; 7 bases line up with TRBD1. Losses at the gene ends were 6 bases for V and 7 bases for J; bases not matched to a gene: 8. This CDR3 region has 13 residues. Germline CDR1 and CDR2: LNHDA and SQIVND (reference sequence). CDR3 region: CASRLTGKGGYTF. The CDR3 nucleotides read TGTGCCAGTAGGTTGACAGGGAAAGGTGGCTACACCTTC. The full variable domain, rest sourced from reference TRBV19 and TRBJ1-2, is DGGITQSPKYLFRKEGQNVTLSCEQNLNHDAMYWYRQDPGQGLRLIYYSQIVNDFQKGDIAEGYSVSREKKESFPLTVTSAQKNPTAFYLCASRLTGKGGYTFGSGTRLTVV.

The chain recombines TRBV4-3 with TRBJ2-1; 9 nucleotides match TRBD1. Germline CDR1 reads LGHNA; CDR2 reads YSLEER. The CDR3 covers 16 residues. Germline trimming cut 0 bases from V and 4 bases from J; bases unmatched to any gene: 4. CDR3 DNA: TGCGCCAGCAGCCAAGAGTGGGGACAGGGTTACAATGAGCAGTTCTTC. Amino acids: CASSQEWGQGYNEQFF.

In its sample, this clone was seen a few times. V and J are TRBV6-5 and TRBJ2-1; TRBD1 matches at 11 bases. The CDR3 covers 14 residues. Per the germline V gene, CDR1 is MNHEY and CDR2 is SVGAGI. Trimming cost V 2 bases and J 12 bases; bases outside gene matches: 6. CDR3 DNA: TGTGCCAGCAGTTACACTGGACAGGGGGCTTCGCAGTTCTTC. This encodes CASSYTGQGASQFF.

The rearrangement joins TRBV29-1 to TRBJ2-3, with D tentatively TRBD2 (5 bases). This CDR3 region has 14 residues. Trimming pared 4 bases from V and 4 bases from J, leaving 15 bases between. Germline V gives CDR1 SQVTM, CDR2 ANQGSEA. The CDR3 loop is CSVGEHSRADTQYF. In nucleotides, the CDR3 is TGCAGCGTTGGAGAGCATTCGAGGGCAGATACGCAGTATTTT.

The V gene is TRBV7-3, the J gene TRBJ1-2; 10 nucleotides line up with TRBD1. The CDR3 loop spans 14 amino acids. Germline V gene data show CDR1 as SGHTA and CDR2 as FQGTGA. The V gene end was trimmed by 5 bases and the J gene end by 1 base; junction bases not matched to a gene: 1. The CDR3 DNA reads TGTGCCAGCAGCCGGGACAGGGGTAACTATGGCTACACCTTC. This codes for CASSRDRGNYGYTF.

V is TRBV6-1 and J is TRBJ1-2; TRBD1 aligns across 8 bases. Per the germline V gene, CDR1 is MNHNS and CDR2 is SASEGT. This CDR3 is 13 amino acids long. The V segment lost 1 base and the J segment 8 bases; nucleotides outside the gene matches: 3. This CDR3 is CASSEGQGSGYTF. The CDR3 DNA reads as TGTGCCAGCAGTGAAGGACAGGGGAGCGGCTACACCTTC.

J is TRBJ1-4 and V is TRBV13, with TRBD1 as a possible D gene (5 bases). The V gene lost 8 bases and the J gene lost 0 bases, with 13 bases spanning the gap. The CDR3 covers 15 residues. From germline, CDR1 is PRHDT and CDR2 FYEKMQ (reference sequence). The CDR3 here is CASGGRGATNEKLFF. The CDR3 region has the DNA TGTGCCAGCGGGGGGAGGGGAGCAACTAATGAAAAACTGTTTTTT.

Remarks on this clone: At one of its ends the junction is not consistent with the germline gene, which may arise from a read error. The CDR3 DNA is TGTGCCACGAGTGGGCTTGCGGTTGGGGGCCGAGAATGGGAACTGTTTTTT. Protein: CATSGLAVGGREWELFF. This chain uses TRBV24-1 with TRBJ2-2, with TRBD1 as a possible D gene (6 bases). The CDR3 extends over 17 amino acids. CDR1 and CDR2 from the germline V gene are KGHDR and SFDVKD.

The chain employs TRBV3-1 (or the pseudogene TRBV3-2) and TRBJ2-1, with 15 bases that match TRBD2. The CDR3 runs to 16 residues. The ends lost 5 bases at V and 7 bases at J; junction bases unmatched: 6. The germline gives CDR1 LGHDT, CDR2 YNNKEL (reference sequence). DNA of the CDR3: TGTGCCAGCAGCAAAAACGGACTAGCGGGGGGGAATGAGCAGTTCTTC. It is translated as CASSKNGLAGGNEQFF.